The subject of this entry is one T cell receptor (beta chain). Its antigen target is currently unknown. It has no much larger one-base neighbor in the sample; base qualities were not kept. Including cysteine and phenylalanine, the CDR3 has 15 amino acids. Just CDR3 DNA is preserved here, 45 bases in frame from base 1. V is shortened by 2 bases, J by 2 bases, and the region joining them spans 9 bases. Via the germline V gene, CDR1 is MDHEN and CDR2 SYDVKM. The sample belongs to a study of cytomegalovirus exposure and HLA in healthy donors (dated by TCRdb to about 2017). For the wider study: In an earlier analysis of roughly 500 of the donors, 276 Gb of sequence data and 90 million to 130 million unique TCR beta sequences from roughly 200 million T cells were reported. Among 398 genotyped donors of the cohort, an average of around 240,000 unique TCR beta nucleotide sequences was sequenced per donor, of which about 19% were non-productive. Because of strong linkage in the cohort, a handful of DR-DQ haplotypes were treated as single units for association and clustering. An earlier analysis of around 640 of the donors used high-throughput TCR beta sequencing to judge whether each TCR beta V gene segment behaved as functional or pseudogenic. In addition to the first cohort of roughly 700 subjects, a separate validation cohort of 120 different subjects was used. In the later analysis, no new phenotypic data were used to find candidate immune exposures; instead, reliance was placed on TCR beta sequences and their occurrence across donors. An early release that covered some 640 HLA-typed donors contained approximately 300 gigabases of sequencing data and approximately 85 million unique TCR sequences. HLA typing included class I and class II loci at four-digit resolution. The number of typed donors differed by locus: about 620-640 for A, B, C, DRB1 and DQB1; some 500 for DQA1; roughly 600 for DPA1; and some 430 for DPB1. A later analysis re-examined previously published TCR beta repertoires from roughly 720 donors and added high-resolution HLA genotyping to investigate patterns of TCR occurrence. In a later genetic analysis, genome-wide SNP genotypes for about 65% of the roughly 670 donors were used, and that subset was treated as a discovery cohort. Every discovery cohort repertoire had been produced on one sequencing platform. The study profiled the T cell repertoires of hundreds of subjects by immunosequencing and related them to cytomegalovirus serostatus. The study combined high-throughput TCR immunosequencing, statistical association of individual TCRs with disease status, and machine learning to predict cytomegalovirus infection status. Of the roughly 400 genotyped donors, around 81% fell in the genetic ancestry cluster associated with self-reported Caucasian donors. Donor age, sex, ethnicity and CMV serostatus were compiled alongside the repertoire data. The study aimed to test whether cataloging public T cell receptors could reveal signatures of past pathogen exposure.

Findings and caveats that apply to the study as a whole: Linkage disequilibrium might explain the correlated functional status among segregating V segments, but an unknown experimental factor could not be ruled out. In a later genetic analysis, fewer N-insertions in productive TCRs were reported among donors in an Asian-associated ancestry cluster than the approximately 670-donor mean. The sequencing pipeline was judged likely to have produced a cluster of highly shared sequence variants as a technical artifact. Several of the top co-occurrence clusters appeared to be linked to parvovirus B19, influenza, CMV and Epstein-Barr virus, according to a later analysis. Because counts were too low, seventeen rarely observed V segments, including chromosome 9 orphons, were left out of the earlier analysis of over 550 of the donors. Some IMGT-functional V segments, including TRBV6-2 and TRBV6-3, could not be distinguished by the 87-base-pair reads and were therefore excluded. Most TCR sequences were observed very rarely across donors, whereas some public TCRs were present in many individuals. Immune exposure information for the cohort was limited to CMV serostatus. The cohort was sequenced for TCR beta chains only, and without alpha or paired-chain data the features that could be detected were limited. A later genetic analysis associated a missense DCLRE1C variant with V-gene and J-gene trimming of TCR beta chains, and an independent cohort replicated the association. It was suggested by the authors that the approach could potentially be generalized to other disease states and immunological phenotypes. At a false discovery rate of 0.05, a later analysis linked 16,951 TCR beta sequences to specific HLA alleles. Presence/absence analyses assumed roughly uniform sequencing depth across donors, an assumption that may not hold. When HLA alleles, especially DR and DQ, strongly co-occurred, TCR associations were difficult to assign to individual alleles. In a later analysis, HLA-associated TCR beta chains showed more clonal expansion and lower generation probabilities than non-associated chains that were equally common. In vitro tests confirmed that a few of the cytomegalovirus-associated TCR beta chains recognize cytomegalovirus antigens. In a later analysis, TCR association rates were found to vary across HLA loci, with the most associated TCRs seen for DRB1 alleles and the fewest for HLA-C alleles. The study listed 164 TCR beta chains as associated with cytomegalovirus. According to a later analysis, most CMV-associated TCR beta chains appeared to be HLA-restricted, and the HLA associations seemed to be driven largely by CMV exposure. Broadly in line with IMGT annotations, most TCR beta V segments showed up in productive rearrangements about 87% or about 30% of the time in an earlier analysis of 587 of the donors. Because HLA typing was unavailable for some donors at each locus, only the typed subset was used in association tests. The classifier was reported to diagnose cytomegalovirus status with high specificity and sensitivity in both the original and validation cohorts. A further reported finding was that TCR beta sequences accurately predicted the HLA-A and HLA-B alleles for most subjects in the first cohort.

The library was prepared using the immunoSEQ multiplex PCR assay. For the multiplex PCR, a mixture combining 60 forward primers for TCR Vbeta segments and 13 reverse primers for TCR Jbeta segments was used. A multiplex PCR assay on genomic DNA amplified the CDR3 region of rearranged TCR beta genes. The Illumina HiSeq System was used to sequence the amplified TCR beta libraries as 87-base-pair reads. Regarding the original processing steps: In a later analysis, tens of millions of unique TCR beta chains were counted across the approximately 640 repertoires, and approximately 11 million of these chains were shared by at least two donors. A nearest-neighbor algorithm error-corrected the raw reads and collapsed the reads into unique sequences, merging closely related sequences to remove PCR and sequencing errors. CDR3 sequences were aligned to IMGT reference sequences to assign V, D and J gene segments. For a sequence to be retained, a match of at least six nucleotides was required to both a V gene segment and a J gene segment. Rearrangements were called productive when the CDR3 lacked stop codons and stayed in frame with V and J; all others were non-productive. CDR3 was defined according to IMGT convention as the region running from the second conserved V-encoded cysteine to the conserved J-encoded phenylalanine. Sequences without an unambiguous match to a single V gene segment were excluded from the earlier analysis of several hundred of the donors. An earlier analysis of several hundred of the donors called V segments functional above 56.7% productive rearrangements and segregating when the between-donor standard deviation exceeded 5%. A statistical classification framework was built to diagnose cytomegalovirus status from the catalog of TCR beta chain sequences. A later analysis assigned V and J genes by comparing TCR nucleotide sequences with IMGT/GENE-DB human TR gene sequences. The TCRdist pipeline was used in a later analysis to assign CDR3 sequences and most-parsimonious VDJ recombination scenarios. In a later analysis, every TCR beta chain was defined by the combination of its CDR3 amino acid sequence and its V-gene family, and reads without a unique V-gene family were dropped. In a later analysis, 500 to 650 highly shared, low-generation-probability nucleotide sequences were removed to address suspected cross-contamination and a sequencing artifact. In a later analysis, a clonal expansion index for each public chain was calculated from normalized within-repertoire ranks of inferred template counts. Generation probabilities in a later analysis came from a VDJ recombination model fitted to out-of-frame rearrangements, and those results were checked against IGoR. In a later analysis, TCR-TCR, TCR-HLA and TCR-CMV co-occurrence was scored with hypergeometric tests, and a repertoire-size bias correction was applied to TCR pairs. A later analysis estimated false discovery rates by permuting HLA or CMV assignments 20 times. In a later analysis, co-occurring TCRs were grouped using DBSCAN, with TCRdist sequence similarity added in when clustering inside HLA-allele-positive subsets. Co-occurrence clustering excluded repertoires with fewer than 30,000 or more than 120,000 public chains, plus five with anomalous nucleotide sharing. TCRdb stores this immuneACCESS table with in-frame sequences only. Part of the clones is absent; in the studies checked, under half of the shortfall reflects unresolved V genes, and no reason is known for the rest. V and J calls and clone size are copied from that table; D and trimming were computed from the DNA. Recorded for this sample are 130,000 to 150,000 clones; 80% to 85% of them occurred a single time. Nearly 3.5% of the sample belongs to the ten largest clones.

The cohort comprised 666 healthy bone marrow donors. At the time of sampling, all cohort members were nominally healthy, though unrecorded immune exposures were likely present. The donor tested CMV seronegative and was one of the 352 seronegative cohort members. A peripheral blood sample was collected from each donor, and TCR beta sequencing was performed on peripheral blood mononuclear cells. Genomic DNA extraction from the blood cell samples was performed with the Qiagen DNeasy Blood Extraction Kit. Specimen: PBMCs. This chain is built from TRBV28 and TRBJ2-2; no D gene call is confident. This TCR was sampled from a male donor in good health and CMV-seronegative. The sequenced DNA is TGTGCCAGCAGTTTAGCTTATCTAAACACCGGGGAGCTGTTTTTT. It codes for CASSLAYLNTGELFF.